In its sample, the clone carrying this TCR beta chain was seen a few times. Antigen unknown. This entry belongs to a study of Ad26.COV2.S vaccination and SARS-CoV-2 variants. For the study at large: Once or twice, 56 days apart, Ad26.COV2.S was delivered intramuscularly.

The treatment here: around 19 received Ad26.COV2.S at low or high dose, single or two shots; 5 received placebo; per-sample allocation not given. Sampling was performed 63 days after the first vaccine or placebo injection. Donation was by an adult aged 18-55 years who was in Boston. The shot given was an Ad26 vector that makes Wuhan-strain SARS-CoV-2 spike. Study-wide results and caveats: Total T cell responses were possibly underestimated by TCR breadth and depth analyses.

This CDR3 is built from 15 residues. V shed 5 bases and J shed 8 bases, with 18 bases lying between them. Looked up from germline, CDR1 is SEHNR and CDR2 is FQNEAQ (reference sequence). Method: immunoSEQ multiplex PCR; TCRdb's copy keeps in-frame clones and lacks some. The sample shows some 370,000 clones, approximately 83% of them seen only once. The source was peripheral blood, collected in a trial of Ad26.COV2.S vaccine versus placebo. This TCR was recovered from a person aged 18-60 years who received the Ad26.COV2.S COVID-19 vaccine or a placebo. V is TRBV7-9 and J is TRBJ1-4; D is possibly TRBD1 (6 bases). The DNA for the CDR3 is TGTGCCAGCAGCCTAGAAGGGACACGGGGGGAAAAACTGTTTTTT. Translating it yields CASSLEGTRGEKLFF.